This TCR beta chain was documented in a study of control samples from healthy donors and cancer patients. J gave up 6 bases and V 5 bases, and 9 bases lay outside the gene matches. The CDR3 spans 17 residues. Per germline, CDR1 SGHAT and CDR2 FQNNGV. Libraries were prepared by immunoSEQ multiplex PCR; TCRdb keeps only in-frame clonotypes and omits some of them. This table holds 150,000 or so clones, roughly 94% found once. The clonotype comes from a man aged 60-69 years with colorectal cancer. This rearrangement joins TRBV11-2 to TRBJ2-1; 14 bases fit TRBD2. The sample taken for sequencing was PBMCs. For the CDR3, the DNA is TGTGCCAGCAGCCCACGGACTAGCGGGGGGCCCCTCAATGAGCAGTTCTTC. This codes for CASSPRTSGGPLNEQFF.